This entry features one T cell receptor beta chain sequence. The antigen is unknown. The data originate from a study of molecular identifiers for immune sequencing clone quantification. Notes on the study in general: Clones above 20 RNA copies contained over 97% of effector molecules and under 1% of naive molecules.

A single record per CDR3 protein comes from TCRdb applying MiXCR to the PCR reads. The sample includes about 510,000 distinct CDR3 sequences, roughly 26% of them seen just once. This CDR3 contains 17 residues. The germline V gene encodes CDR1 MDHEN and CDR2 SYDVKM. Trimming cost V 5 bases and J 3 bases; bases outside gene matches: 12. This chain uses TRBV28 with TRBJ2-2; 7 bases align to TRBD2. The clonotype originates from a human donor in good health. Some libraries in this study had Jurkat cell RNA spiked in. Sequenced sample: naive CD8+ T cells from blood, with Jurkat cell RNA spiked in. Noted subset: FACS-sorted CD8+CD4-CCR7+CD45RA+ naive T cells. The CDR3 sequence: CASSTPRLGRYTGELFF. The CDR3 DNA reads TGTGCCAGCAGTACCCCGAGGCTCGGGAGGTACACCGGGGAGCTGTTTTTT.